The source of this TCR beta chain is a study of T-cell memory formation after mild COVID-19. Turning to the study itself: Across donors, TCR clusters were largely donor specific. The study's findings and limits: CM and EM subsets held most contracting CD4+ clones; EMRA held CD8+ ones. Confirmation of SARS-CoV-2 specificity was lacking for second-wave clones peaking day 37.

TCRalpha and TCRbeta libraries used 5'RACE with constant-segment primers and UMIs. Each CDR3 protein gets one entry after TCRdb re-called the 5' RACE reads with MiXCR. The sample lists approximately 89,000 distinct CDR3 sequences, 20% to 30% occurring once. The CDR3 runs 15 residues. The germline CDR1 and CDR2 sequences are SEHNR and FQNEAQ (reference sequence). V dropped 1 base and J dropped 2; count of bases not matched to a gene: 0. Turning to this clonotype: Its cognate antigen is unknown.

The chain joins TRBV7-9 to TRBJ2-7, with 12 nucleotides matching TRBD2. Sequencing was carried out using PBMCs or a T cell subset sorted from them (not recorded which). The TCR comes from a man between 18 and 29 years old who had mild COVID-19 (a few samples of this study predate the infection). Cell type and time point are not known. This chain's CDR3 is CASSLGLAGAYEQYF. Written as DNA, the CDR3 is TGTGCCAGCAGCTTAGGACTAGCGGGGGCCTACGAGCAGTACTTC.